Shown below are 8 T cell receptor beta chains from a single sample sequenced in a study of CXCR3-negative and CXCR3-positive naive CD8 T cells. cDNA libraries for TRB were generated by 5' RACE incorporating UMI labels. TCRdb derives one entry per CDR3 protein from the 5' RACE reads, leaving out DNA. The ten most abundant clones cover roughly 1.5% of a sample with 40,000 to 55,000 distinct CDR3 sequences. The specimen was naive CXCR3- CD8+ T cells from blood. The subset here: CD45RO-CCR7+CD27+CD95- naive CD8+ T cells lacking CXCR3 (TNR3-). These receptors all stem from a human donor in good health. Some clones in this sample may be carry-over from other donors' samples.

The rearrangement uses TRBV2 and TRBJ1-5. Germline V CDR1 and CDR2: SNHLY, FYNNEI. The CDR3 has 13 amino acids. The chain's CDR3 is CASSVIGNQPQHF. The whole variable domain, remainder taken from reference TRBV2 and TRBJ1-5, is EPEVTQTPSHQVTQMGQEVILRCVPISNHLYFYWYRQILGQKVEFLVSFYNNEISEKSEIFDDQFSVERPDGSNFTLKIRSTKLEDSAMYFCASSVIGNQPQHFGDGTRLSIL.

The chain couples TRBV5-1 to TRBJ2-3; TCRdb selects TRBD1, and the lack of DNA leaves this call unchecked. CDR3 length equals 16 residues. CDR1 and CDR2 (germline): SGHRS, YFSETQ. This CDR3 reads CASSPLIVPSTDTQYF. Complete variable domain (other parts from reference TRBV5-1 and TRBJ2-3): KAGVTQTPRYLIKTRGQQVTLSCSPISGHRSVSWYQQTPGQGLQFLFEYFSETQRNKGNFPGRFSGRQFSNSRSEMNVSTLELGDSALYLCASSPLIVPSTDTQYFGPGTRLTVL.

The V gene is TRBV7-9, the J gene TRBJ2-1; checking the TCRdb D call of TRBD2 is not possible without DNA. The CDR3 consists of 15 residues. CDR1 and CDR2 (germline): SEHNR, FQNEAQ (reference sequence). The chain's CDR3 is CASLEGLDLYNEQFF.

The chain carries TRBV5-1 and TRBJ2-7; TCRdb selects TRBD1, and the lack of DNA leaves this call unchecked. Germline V gene lookup returns CDR1 SGHRS and CDR2 YFSETQ. This CDR3 has 15 amino acids. The CDR3 region is CASSLAGTLSYEQYF.

This chain uses TRBV12-3 or TRBV12-4 with TRBJ2-7; TCRdb reports TRBD1, a call that lacks DNA to check it against. The CDR3 loop spans 11 amino acids. This chain's CDR3 is CASSIGTWEYF.

The rearrangement joins TRBV14 to TRBJ2-3; TCRdb's D call, TRBD2, is unchecked because there is no DNA. This CDR3 is built from 16 residues. Per the germline V gene, CDR1 is SGHDN and CDR2 is FVKESK. CDR3: CASSHGTSVGTDTQYF.

CDR3 region: CAISETTSGGDTQYF. This chain uses TRBV10-3 with TRBJ2-3; TCRdb's D call of TRBD2 is untestable without DNA. The germline CDR1 and CDR2 sequences are ENHRY and SYGVKD. CDR3 length: 15 amino acids.

V usage is TRBV28 and J usage is TRBJ2-3; without DNA, the TCRdb call of TRBD2 cannot be checked. Germline loops: CDR1 MDHEN, CDR2 SYDVKM. There are 16 residues in the CDR3. The CDR3 loop reads CASSLGTSGFTDTQYF.